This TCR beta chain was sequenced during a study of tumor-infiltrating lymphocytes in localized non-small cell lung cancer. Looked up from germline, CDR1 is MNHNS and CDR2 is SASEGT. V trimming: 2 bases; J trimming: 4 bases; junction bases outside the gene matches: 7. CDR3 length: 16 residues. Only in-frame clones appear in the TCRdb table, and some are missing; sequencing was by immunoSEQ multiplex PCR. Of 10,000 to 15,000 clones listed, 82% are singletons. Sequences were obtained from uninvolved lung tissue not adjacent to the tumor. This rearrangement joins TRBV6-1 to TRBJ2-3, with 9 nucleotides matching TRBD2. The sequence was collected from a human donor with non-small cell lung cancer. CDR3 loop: CASSETLAGIADTQYF. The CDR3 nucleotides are TGTGCCAGCAGTGAAACCCTAGCGGGGATCGCAGATACGCAGTATTTT.